This TCR beta chain was profiled in a study of CD8 T cells in ankylosing spondylitis (dated by TCRdb to the late 2010s). Regarding the study in general: To find TCR variants linked to disease, the study profiled T cell receptor beta repertoires in ankylosing spondylitis patients and healthy donors. Samples of peripheral blood were taken, and for ankylosing spondylitis patients, synovial fluid was collected as well. The whole study cohort included roughly 110 healthy donors and roughly 24 ankylosing spondylitis patients.

For this chain, trimming is 0 bases at the V end and 3 bases at the J end, and the number of junction bases without a gene match is 8. For CDR1 and CDR2, the germline V gene (reference sequence) lists DFQATT and SNEGSKA. From the cysteine through the phenylalanine, the CDR3 covers 16 amino acids. Left in the record is the CDR3 DNA by itself, 48 bases read in frame from the first base. Findings and caveats that apply to the study as a whole: Blood from ankylosing spondylitis patients appeared to be characterized by a TCR beta motif made up of fewer than ten highly homologous amino acid variants. Some of the motif variants had been reported before in the synovial fluid and blood of reactive arthritis patients, a finding that suggests common disease-initiation mechanisms. The disease-linked clones had a CD8+ phenotype and were found at relatively low frequencies in peripheral blood. The disease-linked clones were reported as significantly enriched in matched synovial fluid samples from ankylosing spondylitis patients.

Sequencing instrument: Illumina HiSeq 2500. Quantitative 5'-RACE with molecular barcodes was used to prepare TCR beta libraries. The authors' pipeline ran thus. A new computational method, built on a probabilistic model of VDJ rearrangement, was used to identify disease-linked TCR variants. Using fastp trimming at Q25 and MiXCR clonotype assembly, TCRdb reanalyzed the public sequencing data and kept in-frame beta chains. Rows are combined by CDR3 protein, so each entry shows the most common genes and DNA. For this entry, the V and J calls and clone size follow TCRdb and not the study's own pipeline. The sample table contains about 130,000 distinct CDR3 sequences; only one count was recorded for around 9% of them. The top ten clones comprise approximately 3.3% of the sample. The table lists this clonotype with many counts. Its antigen is still unknown. Per-nucleotide qualities are absent, and no much larger clonotype sits a single base away.

The sample comprised blood, either unsorted or a sorted T cell fraction (not recorded which). The chain links TRBV20-1 with TRBJ2-5; 9 bases in the junction line up with TRBD2. The sequence was obtained from a male donor with ankylosing spondylitis or in good health (not recorded which). The CDR3 region reads CSARDGASGTKETQYF. The sequenced DNA is TGCAGTGCTAGAGATGGGGCTAGCGGGACTAAAGAGACCCAGTACTTC.